Listed below are T cell receptor beta chains from one sample, sequenced in a study of early T cells in non-severe SARS-CoV-2 infection. TCRdb reanalysed the 5' RACE reads using MiXCR and keeps one entry per CDR3 protein. The sample holds tens of thousands of distinct CDR3 sequences, 5.5% to 7.5% seen once. Sample: whole blood. These receptors were obtained from an adult who was a healthcare worker with PCR-confirmed SARS-CoV-2 infection or an uninfected control (not recorded which). The CDR3 runs from the conserved cysteine through the conserved F or W. D genes are given only for firm matches. The size field is filled for only some rows; it gives once, few, many or a size class.

j_gene,v_gene,abundance,d_gene,CDR3nt,CDR3aa
TRBJ2-5,TRBV5-5,many,-,TGTGCCAGCAGCCCCCCGGACGAAGAGACCCAGTACTTC,CASSPPDEETQYF
TRBJ1-3,TRBV9,many,-,TGTGCCAGCAGCGTAGCAGGAGGGGCGCGAGGAAACACCATATATTTT,CASSVAGGARGNTIYF
TRBJ2-7,TRBV13,few,TRBD1,TGTGCCAGCAGCAAGGATCGACAGGGTATTTCCTACGAGCAGTACTTC,CASSKDRQGISYEQYF
TRBJ2-1,TRBV4-2,many,TRBD2,TGTGCCAGCAGCCAAGATAGTACTAGCGGGAGAGGTGAGCAGTTCTTC,CASSQDSTSGRGEQFF
TRBJ1-3,TRBV18,many,TRBD1,TGTGCCAGCTCACCCCAGACAGGGTCTGGAAACACCATATATTTT,CASSPQTGSGNTIYF
TRBJ2-1,TRBV23-1,many,-,TGCGCCAGCAGTCAATCGATGAGGGGTTTGTACCCAAAAAGAATAAACTCCTACAATGAGCAGTTCTTC,CASSQSMRGLYPKRINSYNEQFF
TRBJ2-6,TRBV7-9,many,-,TGTGCCAGCAGCTTAGGGGGCGTTGGGGCCAACGTCCTGACTTTC,CASSLGGVGANVLTF
TRBJ2-3,TRBV5-1,-,-,TGCGCCAGCAGCTTCACAACAGATACGCAGTATTTT,CASSFTTDTQYF
TRBJ1-2,TRBV19,few,TRBD1,TGTGCCAGTAGTATCCCCGGGACAGCACGGGGCTACACCTTC,CASSIPGTARGYTF
TRBJ2-7,TRBV3-1,-,-,TGTGCCAGCAGCCAAGACCCCCACCCAACTTCAGAGCAGTACTTC,CASSQDPHPTSEQYF
TRBJ2-5,TRBV11-2,few,-,TGTGCCACCGGGCAGGTCGGGGAGACCCAGTACTTC,CATGQVGETQYF
TRBJ1-1,TRBV20-1,many,-,TGCAGTGCTAGGGCGACGGCGGACACTGAAGCTTTCTTT,CSARATADTEAFF
TRBJ2-3,TRBV20-1,-,-,TGCAGTGCTGGAGATATGGCGGATACGCAGTATTTT,CSAGDMADTQYF
TRBJ2-2,TRBV7-6,few,-,TGTGCCAGCAGCCCCCGGACGGCAGTCACCGGGGAGCTGTTTTTT,CASSPRTAVTGELFF
TRBJ2-1,TRBV6-5,many,TRBD2,TGTGCCAGCAGTAACCCCGTGGGAGCGGGAGAGAGCAATGAGCAGTTCTTC,CASSNPVGAGESNEQFF
TRBJ2-1,TRBV9,-,TRBD2,TGTGCCAGCAGCGTAGGTCTAGCGGACTACAATGAGCAGTTCTTC,CASSVGLADYNEQFF
TRBJ2-2,TRBV27,few,TRBD1,TGTGCCAGCAGAGGACAGGGCGCAGGTTCCGGGGAGCTGTTTTTT,CASRGQGAGSGELFF
TRBJ2-6,TRBV6-6,few,-,TGTGCCAGCAGTTACTCGGGCAACTCTGGGGCCAACGTCCTGACTTTC,CASSYSGNSGANVLTF
TRBJ1-1,TRBV28,many,TRBD1,TGTGCCAGCAGTTTACAGGGACAGGGCCTCATGAACACTGAAGCTTTCTTT,CASSLQGQGLMNTEAFF
TRBJ2-2,TRBV12-3/TRBV12-4,-,TRBD1,TGTGCCAGCAGTCACAGGACAGGGAGAGGAGACGGGGAGCTGTTTTTT,CASSHRTGRGDGELFF
TRBJ1-4,TRBV29-1,few,-,TGCAGCGTTGAAGAGCAGAGCAAGAATGAAAAACTGTTTTTT,CSVEEQSKNEKLFF
TRBJ2-7,TRBV18,few,TRBD1,TGTGCCAGCTCACCAACACAGGGGAAGGATGGCGAGCAGTACTTC,CASSPTQGKDGEQYF
TRBJ1-1,TRBV4-3,few,TRBD1,TGCGCCAGCAGCCAAGCGGCCGGGACAGGGGCGACTGAAGCTTTCTTT,CASSQAAGTGATEAFF
TRBJ1-2,TRBV29-1,-,-,TGCAGCGTCCGACGGAGCTCAGGGGGCTACACCTTC,CSVRRSSGGYTF
TRBJ1-6,TRBV28,-,-,TGTGCCAGCAGAGCCCCAGGGGTCAATTCACCCCTCCACTTT,CASRAPGVNSPLHF
TRBJ2-7,TRBV6-5,many,TRBD1,TGTGCCAGCAGGTCGACAGGGTTAACCTACGAGCAGTACTTC,CASRSTGLTYEQYF
TRBJ2-1,TRBV20-1,-,-,TGCAGTGCTAGACTACCGAGCTCCTACAATGAGCAGTTCTTC,CSARLPSSYNEQFF
TRBJ2-2,TRBV6-5,many,-,TGTGCCAGCAGATTCACCGGGGAGCTGTTTTTT,CASRFTGELFF